The 10 T cell receptor beta chains in this list originate from one sample, sequenced in a study of T cell responses to AZD1222 COVID-19 vaccine. Repertoires were generated with immunoSEQ multiplex PCR, while TCRdb's copy carries only in-frame clones and drops some. The sample lists about 150,000 clones, over 75% occurring once. The specimen comprised peripheral blood, sampled on day 0 of AZD1222 vaccination. The receptors were sampled from an adult in good health.

This rearrangement joins TRBV7-2 to TRBJ1-2; possible D gene TRBD1, 6 bases. Deletions cut 5 bases from V and 4 bases from J, with 14 bases between. The CDR3 is made up of 14 amino acids. Germline CDR1 SGHTA, CDR2 FQGNSA. This CDR3 is CASSLQGTAYGYTF. CDR3 nucleotide sequence: TGTGCCAGCAGCCTACAGGGTACGGCCTATGGCTACACCTTC.

The V call is TRBV27, the J call TRBJ2-3, with TRBD2 as a possible D gene (7 bases). The germline V and J ends were trimmed by 3 bases and 1 base, with 23 bases remaining between them. Germline CDR1 MNHEY, CDR2 SMNVEV (reference sequence). This CDR3 spans 19 amino acids. In DNA form, the CDR3 reads TGTGCCAGCAGTTTCTTCCCACCCCAGGGGAGGGGGGGCACAGATACGCAGTATTTT. It translates to CASSFFPPQGRGGTDTQYF.

The CDR3 loop reads CASSQATWTSGVGELFF. CDR3 nucleotide sequence: TGTGCCAGCAGCCAAGCTACCTGGACATCTGGGGTCGGGGAGCTGTTTTTT. The rearrangement uses TRBV4-2 and TRBJ2-2; D may be TRBD1 (5 bases). The CDR3 runs 17 residues. V was pared by 1 base and J by 7 bases, with 19 bases between. Per the germline V gene, CDR1 is LGHNA and CDR2 is YNFKEQ.

The V and J genes are TRBV7-8 and TRBJ1-2; 11 bases fit TRBD1. Trimming removed 5 bases from V and 8 bases from J; junction bases left unmatched: 10. The CDR3 consists of 15 residues. Per germline, CDR1 SGHVS and CDR2 FQNEAQ. The CDR3 reads CASSPWDRGTEGYTF. CDR3 in DNA: TGTGCCAGCAGCCCATGGGACAGGGGGACGGAGGGCTACACCTTC.

This clone was found once. V and J are TRBV7-2 and TRBJ1-1; 7 bases line up with TRBD1. J lost 10 bases, V lost 6 bases, and 14 bases had no gene match. Looked up from germline, CDR1 is SGHTA and CDR2 is FQGNSA. This CDR3 comprises 14 residues. The chain's CDR3 is CASRQGPSWFGAFF. DNA of the CDR3: TGTGCCAGCAGACAGGGGCCGTCATGGTTTGGAGCTTTCTTT.

This chain joins TRBV2 and TRBJ2-5; TRBD1 is a possible D gene (6 bases). CDR1 is SNHLY, CDR2 FYNNEI, per germline. Trimming left V 5 bases short and J 2 bases short, with 9 bases between. The CDR3 is 13 amino acids. CDR3 residues: CASSPGEQETQYF. The CDR3 bases are TGTGCCAGCAGTCCAGGGGAACAAGAGACCCAGTACTTC.

The chain employs TRBV25-1 and TRBJ1-1, with D tentatively TRBD1 (5 bases). V was clipped by 3 bases and J by 1 base, with 6 bases between them. The germline gives CDR1 MGHDK, CDR2 SYGVNS. The length of the CDR3 is 13 residues. The CDR3 region is CASSETENTEAFF. The CDR3 DNA is TGTGCCAGCAGTGAGACAGAGAACACTGAAGCTTTCTTT.

The V call is TRBV29-1, the J call TRBJ2-1, with 7 bases fitting TRBD1. There are 15 residues in the CDR3. Unmatched junction bases numbered 12, after V lost 4 bases and J lost 6 bases. Germline loops: CDR1 SQVTM, CDR2 ANQGSEA. The CDR3 spells CSVVSRDRAINEQFF. The CDR3 bases are TGCAGCGTTGTCAGCCGCGACAGGGCCATCAATGAGCAGTTCTTC.

The rearrangement joins TRBV18 to TRBJ2-2, with 11 positions matching TRBD2. V lost 7 bases, J lost 0 bases, and 10 bases stayed unmatched. This CDR3 spans 18 amino acids. CDR1 and CDR2 from the germline V gene are KGHSH and LQKENI. The CDR3 loop reads CASYGGLAAPANTGELFF. CDR3 DNA sequence: TGTGCCAGCTACGGGGGACTAGCGGCCCCCGCGAACACCGGGGAGCTGTTTTTT.

This clone appeared once. The chain uses TRBV6-5 and TRBJ2-5; D is undetermined. The germline V gene has CDR1 MNHEY and CDR2 SVGAGI. The CDR3 is made up of 11 amino acids. The V gene lost 3 bases and the J gene lost 13 bases, with 12 bases spanning the gap. In DNA, the CDR3 is TGTGCCAGCAGTTATTCTTACTGGTCGTACTTC. Translated, it gives CASSYSYWSYF.